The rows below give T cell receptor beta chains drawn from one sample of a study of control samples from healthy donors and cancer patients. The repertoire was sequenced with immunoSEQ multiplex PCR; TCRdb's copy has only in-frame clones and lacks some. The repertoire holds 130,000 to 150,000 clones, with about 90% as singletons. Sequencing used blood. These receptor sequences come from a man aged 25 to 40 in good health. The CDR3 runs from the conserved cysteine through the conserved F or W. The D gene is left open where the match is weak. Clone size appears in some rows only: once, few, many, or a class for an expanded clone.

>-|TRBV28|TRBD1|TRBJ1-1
TGTGCCAGCAGGGACAGGATGAACACTGAAGCTTTCTTT
CASRDRMNTEAFF
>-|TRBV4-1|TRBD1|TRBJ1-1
TGCGCCAGCAGCCAAGGAGGGGGCGCCGAGGAAGCTTTCTTT
CASSQGGGAEEAFF
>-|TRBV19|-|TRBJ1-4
TGTGCCAGTAGTATACGGCGACCCCTCAATGAAAAACTGTTTTTT
CASSIRRPLNEKLFF
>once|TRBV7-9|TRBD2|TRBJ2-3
TGTGCCAGCAGCCGACTGAGCGGGGGCCCCATGGATACGCAGTATTTT
CASSRLSGGPMDTQYF
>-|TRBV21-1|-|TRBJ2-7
TGTGCCAGCAGCACCGAGAAGGACAGGGGGAGAGCGTACGAGCAGTACTTC
CASSTEKDRGRAYEQYF
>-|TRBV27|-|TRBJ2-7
TGTGCCAGCAGTTTGAGCCTCTCCTACGAGCAGTACTTC
CASSLSLSYEQYF
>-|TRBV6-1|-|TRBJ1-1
TGTGCCAGCAGTGAATCCCAGGAAACTGAAGCTTTCTTT
CASSESQETEAFF
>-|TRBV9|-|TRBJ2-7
TGTGCCAGCAGCGGTACCGGGACACAGACCTACGAGCAGTACTTC
CASSGTGTQTYEQYF
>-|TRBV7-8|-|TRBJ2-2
TGTGCCAGCAGCTTCTCTGGGGGTAACACCGGGGAGCTGTTTTTT
CASSFSGGNTGELFF
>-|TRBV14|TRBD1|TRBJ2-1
TGTGCCAGCAGCTCCCGGGACAGGGGTGTGCATGAGCAGTTCTTC
CASSSRDRGVHEQFF
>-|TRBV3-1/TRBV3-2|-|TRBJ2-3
TGTGCCAGCAGCCGACGGCCAAGATCGACAGATACGCAGTATTTT
CASSRRPRSTDTQYF
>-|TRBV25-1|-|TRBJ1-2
TGTGCCAGCAGTGATTATGGAAGGGACTATGGCTACACCTTC
CASSDYGRDYGYTF
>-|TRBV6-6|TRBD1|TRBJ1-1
TGTGCCAGCAGTTACCCCGGACAGGGTAGGACTGAAGCTTTCTTT
CASSYPGQGRTEAFF
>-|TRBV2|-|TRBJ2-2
TGTGCCAGCAGCGAAGGAGGGGTGGGCGCCGGGGAGCTGTTTTTT
CASSEGGVGAGELFF
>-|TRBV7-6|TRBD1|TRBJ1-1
TGTGCCAGCAGCCTCGACAGGGTAAACACTGAAGCTTTCTTT
CASSLDRVNTEAFF
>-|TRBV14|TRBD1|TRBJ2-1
TGTGCCAGCAGCCAAGAATTCAGGGGGCCCTACAATGAGCAGTTCTTC
CASSQEFRGPYNEQFF
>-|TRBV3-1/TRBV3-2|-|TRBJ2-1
TGTGCCAGCAGCCAAGCCGTAAACAGGGTTTGGGCCTACAATGAGCAGTTCTTC
CASSQAVNRVWAYNEQFF
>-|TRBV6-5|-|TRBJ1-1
TGTGCCAGCAGTTACTCCGTGGGGGGCACTGAAGCTTTCTTT
CASSYSVGGTEAFF
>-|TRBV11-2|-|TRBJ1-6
TGTGCCAGCAGCTTAGGCCACAGGTCACCCCTCCACTTT
CASSLGHRSPLHF
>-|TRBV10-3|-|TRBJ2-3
TGTGCCATCAGTGAAACGGACACCACAGATACGCAGTATTTT
CAISETDTTDTQYF
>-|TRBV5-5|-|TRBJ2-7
TGTGCCAGCAGCTCACGAACGGTCGAGCAGTACTTC
CASSSRTVEQYF
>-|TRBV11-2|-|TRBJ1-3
TGTGCCAGCAGCTTATCCCAGGGATACAGTGGAAACACCATATATTTT
CASSLSQGYSGNTIYF
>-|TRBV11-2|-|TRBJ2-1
TGTGCCAGCAGCTTAGGTCGGGGGTCTTACAATGAGCAGTTCTTC
CASSLGRGSYNEQFF
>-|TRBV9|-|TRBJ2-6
TGTGCCAGCAGCGTAGCGGGTTCGAGACAGACCGACTCTGGGGCCAACGTCCTGACTTTC
CASSVAGSRQTDSGANVLTF
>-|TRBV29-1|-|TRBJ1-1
TGCAGCGTTGCTCGACGGAACACTGAAGCTTTCTTT
CSVARRNTEAFF
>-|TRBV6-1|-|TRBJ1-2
TGTGCCAGCAGTGAAGAGAGGGTGTTGGCCAGGAACTATGGCTACACCTTC
CASSEERVLARNYGYTF
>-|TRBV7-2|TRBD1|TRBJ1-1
TGTGCCAGCAGCTTGGGACAGGGCCTGAACACTGAAGCTTTCTTT
CASSLGQGLNTEAFF
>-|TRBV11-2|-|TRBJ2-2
TGTGCCAGCAGCTTAATAAGGACAGCGAACACCGGGGAGCTGTTTTTT
CASSLIRTANTGELFF
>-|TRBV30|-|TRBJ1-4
TGTGCCTGGTCCGGGACGGCCCGTAATGAAAAACTGTTTTTT
CAWSGTARNEKLFF
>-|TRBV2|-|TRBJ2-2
TGTGCCAGCAGAGTACAGGGTCCCACCGGGGAGCTGTTTTTT
CASRVQGPTGELFF
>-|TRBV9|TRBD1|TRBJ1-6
TGTGCCAGCAGCCCCTCCGGACAGGGGGCCTCACCCCTCCACTTT
CASSPSGQGASPLHF
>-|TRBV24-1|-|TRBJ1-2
TGTGCCACCAGTGGTCTTCTTGAACCGGGACAAGGCTATGGCTACACCTTC
CATSGLLEPGQGYGYTF
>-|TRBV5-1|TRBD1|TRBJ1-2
TGCGCCAGCAGCTACGGGACAGGGGGCGCTTATGGCTACACCTTC
CASSYGTGGAYGYTF
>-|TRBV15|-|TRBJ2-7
TGTGCCACCAGCGAATTACCGGGACGGAAAGCCTACGAGCAGTACTTC
CATSELPGRKAYEQYF
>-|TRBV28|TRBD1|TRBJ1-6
TGTGCCAGCGGCCAGGGGGGCCAATCACCCCTCCACTTT
CASGQGGQSPLHF
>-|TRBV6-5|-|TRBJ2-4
TGTGCCAGCAGTTACGGGCAGGGGAGTGGCATTCAGTACTTC
CASSYGQGSGIQYF
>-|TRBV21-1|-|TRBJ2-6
TGTGCCAGCAGCCAGGACTCTGGGGCCAACGTCCTGACTTTC
CASSQDSGANVLTF
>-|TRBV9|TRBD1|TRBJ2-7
TGTGCCAGCAGCGTAGAACAGGGGTGGAACGAGCAGTACTTC
CASSVEQGWNEQYF
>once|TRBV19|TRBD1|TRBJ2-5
TGTGCCAGTAGTATCGGTATGAAGGGGGCTGGGGAAGAGACCCAGTACTTC
CASSIGMKGAGEETQYF
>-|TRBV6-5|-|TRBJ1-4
TGTGCCAGCAGTTACCCCCCATTTGAAAAACTGTTTTTT
CASSYPPFEKLFF
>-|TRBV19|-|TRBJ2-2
TGTGCCAGTCCGTCAACCTTGACCGGGGAGCTGTTTTTT
CASPSTLTGELFF
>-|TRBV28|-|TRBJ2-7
TGTGCCAGCGCGCGAGGGAGTTGGGGGTACTTC
CASARGSWGYF
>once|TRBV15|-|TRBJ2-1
TGTGCCACCAGCAGAGATCTGGGTGAGCAGTTCTTC
CATSRDLGEQFF